The 27 T cell receptor beta chains listed next were all sequenced from one sample in a study of neurological immune-mediated disorders. Time point: technical triplicate 2. TCRdb used MiXCR to reprocess the 5' RACE reads, holding one entry per CDR3 protein. The data contain roughly 61,000 distinct CDR3 sequences, approximately 25% of them singletons. Sequenced material: PBMCs. These TCRs come from a man between 60 and 75 years old with HTLV-1-associated myelopathy (HAM/TSP).

V gene TRBV20-1 combines with J gene TRBJ2-3; maybe TRBD2 (6 bases). From germline, CDR1 is DFQATT and CDR2 SNEGSKA (reference sequence). Trimming left V 6 bases short and J 0 bases short, with 16 bases between. There are 15 residues in the CDR3. The CDR3 loop reads CSAEEAGSSTDTQYF. DNA of the CDR3: TGCAGTGCCGAAGAAGCGGGCTCTAGCACAGATACGCAGTATTTT.

In its sample, this clonotype was seen many times. J is TRBJ2-1 and V is TRBV5-1; the match to TRBD2 covers 15 bases. This CDR3 has 17 residues. CDR1 is SGHRS, CDR2 YFSETQ, per germline. Trimming at V came to 4 bases and at J to 5 bases, leaving 7 bases not matched to a gene. The DNA for the CDR3 is TGCGCCAGCAGCATGACCGGACTAGCGGGAGGGAACAATGAGCAGTTCTTC. It encodes CASSMTGLAGGNNEQFF. The variable domain in full, completed from reference TRBV5-1 and TRBJ2-1, reads KAGVTQTPRYLIKTRGQQVTLSCSPISGHRSVSWYQQTPGQGLQFLFEYFSETQRNKGNFPGRFSGRQFSNSRSEMNVSTLELGDSALYLCASSMTGLAGGNNEQFFGPGTRLTVL.

At least ten counts were recorded for this clonotype. The DNA for the CDR3 is TGCGCCAGCAGCCAGGGCGCAAACCAAGAGACCCAGTACTTC. Translation gives CASSQGANQETQYF. This sequence joins TRBV5-1 and TRBJ2-5; tentatively, D is TRBD1 (5 bases). Deletions cut 4 bases from V and 0 bases from J, with 10 bases between. The CDR3 totals 14 residues. CDR1 and CDR2 (germline): SGHRS, YFSETQ.

The rearrangement links TRBV6-5 to TRBJ2-1, with D possibly TRBD2 on 5 matching bases. Germline-derived CDR1 and CDR2 are MNHEY and SVGAGI. This CDR3 spans 16 amino acids. V lost 4 bases, J lost 8 bases, and 21 bases lay in between. The CDR3: CASSLDLPRVNDEQFF. As DNA, the CDR3 is TGTGCCAGCAGTTTGGACTTGCCCAGAGTTAATGATGAGCAGTTCTTC.

This clonotype was seen many times. The genes are TRBV18 and TRBJ2-7, with TRBD2 matching 13 bases. CDR1 KGHSH and CDR2 LQKENI come from the germline V gene. With V trimmed by 5 bases and J by 2 bases, 0 bases remained unmatched. This CDR3 is 14 amino acids long. The CDR3 bases are TGTGCCAGCTCAGGGACTAGCGGGACCTACGAGCAGTACTTC. Translated, it gives CASSGTSGTYEQYF.

This clonotype showed up many times. The V gene is TRBV20-1, the J gene TRBJ2-5; tentatively, D is TRBD2 (7 bases). Germline V lookup: CDR1 DFQATT, CDR2 SNEGSKA (reference sequence). The CDR3 totals 13 residues. Trimming pared 8 bases from V and 3 bases from J, leaving 16 bases between. The CDR3 nucleotides read TGCAGTCCCCTAGAGGGGGGGAAAGAGACCCAGTACTTC. Its protein is CSPLEGGKETQYF.

The table lists this clonotype with many counts. This chain joins TRBV3-1 and TRBJ2-1, with TRBD1 matching 8 bases. V shed 1 base and J 14 bases; nucleotides not matched to a gene: 4. Germline V gives CDR1 LGHDT, CDR2 YNNKEL (reference sequence). The CDR3 has 12 residues. Here the CDR3 DNA reads TGTGCCAGCAGCCAAGGTTCAGGGGGCGAGTTCTTC. This codes for CASSQGSGGEFF.

The J gene is TRBJ2-7, the V gene TRBV10-3; TRBD2 agrees at 8 bases. Germline values: CDR1 ENHRY, CDR2 SYGVKD. Unmatched junction bases numbered 6, after V lost 0 bases and J lost 2 bases. The CDR3 length is 16 residues. The CDR3 here is CAISESILADAYEQYF. The DNA of the CDR3 is TGTGCCATCAGTGAGTCTATACTAGCGGACGCCTACGAGCAGTACTTC.

This clonotype was seen repeatedly, ten times or more. V is TRBV19 and J is TRBJ2-3; TRBD1 is a possible D gene (5 bases). V lost 3 bases and J 4 bases, leaving 11 bases between the germline ends. The CDR3 extends over 14 amino acids. The germline V gene has CDR1 LNHDA and CDR2 SQIVND (reference sequence). The DNA of the CDR3 is TGTGCCAGTAGTATTGGAGCAGGGCCAGATACGCAGTATTTT. Translation: CASSIGAGPDTQYF. Combining the CDR3 with reference TRBV19 and TRBJ2-3 gives the whole variable domain DGGITQSPKYLFRKEGQNVTLSCEQNLNHDAMYWYRQDPGQGLRLIYYSQIVNDFQKGDIAEGYSVSREKKESFPLTVTSAQKNPTAFYLCASSIGAGPDTQYFGPGTRLTVL.

This clonotype was observed at least ten times. The CDR3 sequence is CASSSQGNTGELFF. CDR3 DNA: TGCGCCAGCAGCAGCCAGGGGAACACCGGGGAGCTGTTTTTT. This chain uses TRBV5-1 with TRBJ2-2, with D perhaps TRBD1 (5 bases). Germline CDR1 reads SGHRS; CDR2 reads YFSETQ. The CDR3 has 14 residues. V gave up 4 bases and J gave up 1 base, with 8 bases separating them.

There are many counts of this clonotype. This chain links TRBV20-1 with TRBJ2-1, with TRBD2 matching over 7 bases. V lost 0 bases and J lost 0; bases outside the gene matches: 5. Germline CDR1 and CDR2: DFQATT and SNEGSKA (reference sequence). CDR3 length equals 16 residues. CDR3 amino acids: CSARDLAGSSYNEQFF. The CDR3, as DNA: TGCAGTGCTAGAGATTTAGCGGGCAGCTCCTACAATGAGCAGTTCTTC.

This clonotype came up many times. This chain uses TRBV20-1 with TRBJ1-5, with D possibly matching TRBD1 (6 bases). The CDR3 extends over 15 amino acids. The germline V gene has CDR1 DFQATT and CDR2 SNEGSKA (reference sequence). The V and J ends lost 5 bases and 4 bases respectively, with 18 bases between them. The CDR3 DNA reads TGCAGTGCTCCCGCCACGGGGGCGTTGAATCAGCCCCAGCATTTT. Translated: CSAPATGALNQPQHF.

The chain employs TRBV29-1 and TRBJ2-5, with TRBD2 identical over 7 bases. CDR3 size: 14 residues. The J segment lost 1 base and the V segment lost 6 bases, leaving 8 bases of the junction unmatched. Germline CDR1 reads SQVTM; CDR2 reads ANQGSEA. CDR3 sequence reads: CSVASGTTQETQYF. The CDR3 DNA reads TGCAGCGTGGCTTCCGGGACTACCCAAGAGACCCAGTACTTC. The full variable domain, its missing parts supplied by reference TRBV29-1 and TRBJ2-5, is SAVISQKPSRDICQRGTSLTIQCQVDSQVTMMFWYRQQPGQSLTLIATANQGSEATYESGFVIDKFPISRPNLTFSTLTVSNMSPEDSSIYLCSVASGTTQETQYFGPGTRLLVL.

This clonotype was recorded at least ten times. As DNA, the CDR3 is TGTGCCAGCAGTCCGCTAGCGGTGAACTACAATGAGCAGTTCTTC. This gives the protein CASSPLAVNYNEQFF. This rearrangement joins TRBV12-3 or TRBV12-4 to TRBJ2-1; 7 positions agree with TRBD2. The V segment lost 5 bases and the J segment 3 bases; nucleotides outside the gene matches: 7. This CDR3 has 15 residues.

In its sample, this clonotype was seen many times. CDR3 DNA sequence: TGTGCCAGCAGCCAGGACCTCCTGACCCAGTACTTC. It translates to CASSQDLLTQYF. The chain is built from TRBV6-6 and TRBJ2-5; D not resolved. CDR1 is MNHNY, CDR2 SVGAGI, per germline (reference sequence). This CDR3 has 12 residues. Trimming left V 6 bases short and J 7 bases short, with 12 bases between.

This chain uses TRBV19 with TRBJ1-1; D may be TRBD1 (6 bases). CDR1 is LNHDA, CDR2 SQIVND, per germline (reference sequence). Trimming cost V 3 bases and J 7 bases, with 18 bases left between them. The CDR3 covers 15 residues. DNA of the CDR3: TGTGCCAGTAGTATTGCGGGGGGCGGCGGGATTGAAGCTTTCTTT. It is translated as CASSIAGGGGIEAFF. The whole variable domain, remainder taken from reference TRBV19 and TRBJ1-1, is DGGITQSPKYLFRKEGQNVTLSCEQNLNHDAMYWYRQDPGQGLRLIYYSQIVNDFQKGDIAEGYSVSREKKESFPLTVTSAQKNPTAFYLCASSIAGGGGIEAFFGQGTRLTVV.

V gene TRBV18 combines with J gene TRBJ1-5, with a weak D call TRBD1 (6 bases). The germline gives CDR1 KGHSH, CDR2 LQKENI. Trimming removed 4 bases at V and 4 bases at J, with 11 bases between. The CDR3 sequence is 14 residues long. For the CDR3, the DNA is TGTGCCAGCTCACTCGGGACAACTAATCAGCCCCAGCATTTT. As protein: CASSLGTTNQPQHF.

The V and J genes are TRBV20-1 and TRBJ2-3, with 9 bases aligning to TRBD2. Germline V CDR1 and CDR2: DFQATT, SNEGSKA (reference sequence). Losses at the gene ends were 7 bases for V and 9 bases for J; bases not matched to a gene: 20. The CDR3 consists of 16 residues. The CDR3 protein is CSGDPSIAREGWTQYF. The CDR3 bases are TGCAGTGGGGACCCGTCTATAGCGCGGGAGGGGTGGACGCAGTATTTT.

This clonotype was detected only a few times. This sequence joins TRBV20-1 and TRBJ2-7, with 11 bases that match TRBD1. V shed 3 bases and J 6 bases; nucleotides not matched to a gene: 7. CDR3 length: 14 amino acids. Germline CDR1 reads DFQATT; CDR2 reads SNEGSKA (reference sequence). CDR3 protein: CSASPSGTGGEQYF. In DNA form, the CDR3 reads TGCAGTGCTAGTCCCTCCGGGACAGGGGGCGAGCAGTACTTC.

This clonotype has a count of ten or more. This chain joins TRBV5-1 and TRBJ1-2; TRBD1 agrees at 7 bases. V lost 6 bases and J lost 3; bases outside the gene matches: 14. This CDR3 region has 16 residues. The germline gives CDR1 SGHRS, CDR2 YFSETQ. DNA of the CDR3: TGCGCCAGCAACGCAGGGGGGCGCGGTCTGGACTATGGCTACACCTTC. The encoded protein is CASNAGGRGLDYGYTF. Filled out from reference TRBV5-1 and TRBJ1-2, the complete variable domain reads KAGVTQTPRYLIKTRGQQVTLSCSPISGHRSVSWYQQTPGQGLQFLFEYFSETQRNKGNFPGRFSGRQFSNSRSEMNVSTLELGDSALYLCASNAGGRGLDYGYTFGSGTRLTVV.

Ten or more counts support this clonotype. The CDR3 protein is CASSEAGQNYEQYF. For the CDR3, the DNA is TGTGCCAGCAGTGAAGCGGGACAGAACTACGAGCAGTACTTC. The chain is built from TRBV6-1 and TRBJ2-7; TRBD1 matches 7 bases. V was clipped by 0 bases and J by 3 bases; unmatched bases: 2. The CDR3 covers 14 residues. Germline-derived CDR1 and CDR2 are MNHNS and SASEGT.

This clonotype has ten or more counts. The V and J genes are TRBV10-2 and TRBJ2-1, with D possibly matching TRBD2 (6 bases). Per the germline V gene, CDR1 is WSHSY and CDR2 is SAAADI. V lost 6 bases and J lost 10, with 13 bases in between. The CDR3 totals 12 residues. The CDR3 here is CASSLALYEQFF. The CDR3 DNA sequence: TGCGCCAGCAGCCTAGCGCTTTACGAGCAGTTCTTC.

There are many counts of this clonotype. The J gene is TRBJ2-1, the V gene TRBV5-1; 11 nucleotides match TRBD1. Germline assignment: CDR1 SGHRS and CDR2 YFSETQ. This CDR3 is 19 amino acids long. V shed 4 bases and J 7 bases; nucleotides not matched to a gene: 19. CDR3 nucleotides: TGCGCCAGCAGCCCGGGAGAAAACCCTGGGACAGGGGGTCGGAATGAGCAGTTCTTC. As protein: CASSPGENPGTGGRNEQFF. The whole variable domain, filled in from reference TRBV5-1 and TRBJ2-1, reads KAGVTQTPRYLIKTRGQQVTLSCSPISGHRSVSWYQQTPGQGLQFLFEYFSETQRNKGNFPGRFSGRQFSNSRSEMNVSTLELGDSALYLCASSPGENPGTGGRNEQFFGPGTRLTVL.

There are many counts of this clonotype. The V and J genes are TRBV12-3 or TRBV12-4 and TRBJ1-2; TRBD1 agrees at 8 bases. The CDR3 length is 14 residues. The V gene end was trimmed by 6 bases and the J gene end by 4 bases; junction bases not matched to a gene: 7. As DNA, the CDR3 is TGTGCCAGCAGCTCGACAGGGGACAGCTATGGCTACACCTTC. As protein: CASSSTGDSYGYTF.

To note about this clonotype: This may arise from a read error, as a much more abundant clone is one base away. The chain couples TRBV4-2 to TRBJ1-2; D is ambiguous. Germline CDR1 and CDR2: LGHNA and YNFKEQ. This CDR3 is 15 amino acids long. Trimming cost V 1 base and J 5 bases, with 14 bases left between them. CDR3 in amino acids: CASSQAGSIQYGYTF. CDR3 bases: TGTGCCAGCAGCCAAGCGGGGTCTATCCAATATGGCTACACCTTC.

As regards this clonotype: A much larger clone differs from this one at a single base, so this may be a read error. The rearrangement links TRBV6-5 to TRBJ2-2; TRBD1 aligns across 11 bases. The CDR3 extends over 14 amino acids. Germline lookup yields CDR1 MNHEY and CDR2 SVGAGI. The CDR3 reads CVTDRGPNTGELFF. The CDR3 DNA is TGTGTCACGGACAGGGGGCCAAACACCGGGGAGCTGTTTTTT.

In nucleotides, the CDR3 is TGTGCCAGCAGTTTAGGTCCGGGGGAGCAGTTCTTC. Protein sequence: CASSLGPGEQFF. The gene calls are TRBV27 and TRBJ2-5; possibly TRBD2 for D (5 bases). TRBJ2-1 matches the DNA end more closely, so the J call is doubtful. Germline V CDR1 and CDR2: MNHEY, SMNVEV (reference sequence). The CDR3 runs to 12 residues.